The 15 T cell receptor beta chains reported below all come from one sample, sequenced in a study of radiation and T cells in renal cell carcinoma. Sequencing used immunoSEQ multiplex PCR; TCRdb keeps in-frame clones, though not all of them. This table has about 20,000 clones, roughly half appearing once. Treatment denoted: 15 Gy SBRT to primary tumor, nephrectomy 4 weeks later. The starting material was tumor tissue, obtained from a patient whose treatment included radiotherapy and nephrectomy. Receptors originate from a woman in her fifties or sixties with renal cell carcinoma.

V gene TRBV25-1 combines with J gene TRBJ1-1; D unresolved. CDR1 is MGHDK and CDR2 is SYGVNS in the germline V gene. Trimming pared 1 base from V and 9 bases from J, leaving 9 bases between. The CDR3 length is 12 residues. CDR3 protein: CASSESAVKAFF. The CDR3 bases are TGTGCCAGCAGTGAATCAGCCGTTAAAGCTTTCTTT.

The sample holds a few counts of this clone. V usage is TRBV7-2 and J usage is TRBJ1-6; the D gene is possibly TRBD1 (5 bases). The CDR3 has 14 residues. The V end was cut by 4 bases, the J end by 3 bases, with 7 bases between. The germline V gene encodes CDR1 SGHTA and CDR2 FQGNSA. The CDR3 DNA sequence: TGTGCCAGCAGCTCAGGGCTCTATAATTCACCCCTCCACTTT. This translates into CASSSGLYNSPLHF.

The chain has TRBV10-3 and TRBJ2-5; 10 bases agree with TRBD2. This CDR3 comprises 15 residues. In germline, CDR1 is ENHRY, CDR2 SYGVKD. Germline trimming cut 4 bases from V and 5 bases from J; bases unmatched to any gene: 7. CDR3 coding DNA: TGTGCCATCAGTGCCGCAGCGGGGGGGCTGGAGACCCAGTACTTC. This sequence encodes CAISAAAGGLETQYF.

The chain employs TRBV14 and TRBJ1-2; D remains ambiguous. Trimming removed 4 bases at V and 8 bases at J, with 14 bases between. This CDR3 has 13 residues. Germline V lookup: CDR1 SGHDN, CDR2 FVKESK. The CDR3 nucleotides are TGTGCCAGCAGCCCCAATGACTTTTGGGGCTACACCTTC. Protein product: CASSPNDFWGYTF.

The gene calls are TRBV29-1 and TRBJ1-1; D not certain. Germline assignment: CDR1 SQVTM and CDR2 ANQGSEA. Trimming removed 3 bases from V and 4 bases from J, with 12 bases in between. The CDR3 totals 13 residues. This chain's CDR3 is CSVDEGGSTEAFF. CDR3 in DNA: TGCAGCGTTGACGAGGGAGGGAGCACTGAAGCTTTCTTT. Looking up the rest from reference TRBV29-1 and TRBJ1-1 gives the full variable domain: SAVISQKPSRDICQRGTSLTIQCQVDSQVTMMFWYRQQPGQSLTLIATANQGSEATYESGFVIDKFPISRPNLTFSTLTVSNMSPEDSSIYLCSVDEGGSTEAFFGQGTRLTVV.

This chain uses TRBV7-8 with TRBJ1-1; D uncertain. The germline gives CDR1 SGHVS, CDR2 FQNEAQ. The CDR3 covers 15 residues. V lost 0 bases, J lost 0 bases, and 8 bases lay in between. CDR3 sequence reads: CASSLASVVNTEAFF. In nucleotides, the CDR3 is TGTGCCAGCAGCTTAGCCAGCGTAGTGAACACTGAAGCTTTCTTT.

This chain connects TRBV29-1 to TRBJ1-5, with 8 bases matching TRBD1. The CDR3 length is 14 residues. The germline gives CDR1 SQVTM, CDR2 ANQGSEA. V gave up 6 bases and J gave up 1 base; unmatched junction bases: 5. In DNA, the CDR3 is TGCAGCGTCGGTGACAGGGGAAGCAATCAGCCCCAGCATTTT. Its protein is CSVGDRGSNQPQHF.

The CDR3 bases are TGTGCCAGCAGCTTCTTTGAGGGGGGCGGAGAGACCCAGTACTTC. The encoded protein is CASSFFEGGGETQYF. The rearrangement joins TRBV7-6 to TRBJ2-5; D assignment may be TRBD1 or TRBD2 (6 bases each). Germline V CDR1 and CDR2: SGHVS, FNYEAQ. V was shortened by 3 bases and J by 4 bases, with 15 bases between the two germline ends. The CDR3 runs to 15 residues.

The chain has TRBV25-1 and TRBJ2-1; the D gene could be TRBD1 or TRBD2 (5 bases each). CDR1 and CDR2 (germline): MGHDK, SYGVNS. Between the trimmed V and J ends, which lost 7 bases and 10 bases, there was a span of 11 bases. This CDR3 spans 11 amino acids. The CDR3 loop is CASKRGREQFF. As DNA, the CDR3 is TGTGCCAGCAAGAGGGGCAGGGAGCAGTTCTTC. The variable domain in full, with the rest retrieved from reference TRBV25-1 and TRBJ2-1, is EADIYQTPRYLVIGTGKKITLECSQTMGHDKMYWYQQDPGMELHLIHYSYGVNSTEKGDLSSESTVSRIRTEHFPLTLESARPSHTSQYLCASKRGREQFFGPGTRLTVL.

The V call is TRBV2, the J call TRBJ2-5; tentatively, D is TRBD2 (6 bases). This CDR3 region has 14 residues. Germline assignment: CDR1 SNHLY and CDR2 FYNNEI. V shed 5 bases and J shed 5 bases, with 15 bases lying between them. The CDR3 region is CASSRGLGMETQYF. For the CDR3, the DNA is TGTGCCAGCAGTAGGGGACTGGGGATGGAGACCCAGTACTTC. The entire variable domain, with the rest obtained from reference TRBV2 and TRBJ2-5, is as follows: EPEVTQTPSHQVTQMGQEVILRCVPISNHLYFYWYRQILGQKVEFLVSFYNNEISEKSEIFDDQFSVERPDGSNFTLKIRSTKLEDSAMYFCASSRGLGMETQYFGPGTRLLVL.

This clone was detected only a few times. This chain connects TRBV27 to TRBJ2-7, with TRBD2 identical over 14 bases. The CDR3 length is 16 residues. Losses at the gene ends were 0 bases for V and 5 bases for J; bases not matched to a gene: 3. Germline-derived CDR1 and CDR2 are MNHEY and SMNVEV (reference sequence). CDR3 sequence reads: CASSLSPGLAGDEQYF. DNA for the CDR3: TGTGCCAGCAGTTTATCTCCGGGACTAGCGGGGGACGAGCAGTACTTC.

This chain joins TRBV7-9 and TRBJ1-6, with D possibly being TRBD1 (5 bases). CDR1 SEHNR and CDR2 FQNEAQ come from the germline V gene (reference sequence). The CDR3 has 13 residues. V was pared by 8 bases and J by 9 bases, with 14 bases between. The DNA of the CDR3 is TGTGCCAGCCATACAGCGGACACTTCACCCCTCCACTTT. Amino acids: CASHTADTSPLHF.

The V gene is TRBV18, the J gene TRBJ2-5; no firm D call. Between the trimmed V and J ends, which lost 4 bases and 2 bases, there was a span of 5 bases. Germline V gene sequence: CDR1 KGHSH, CDR2 LQKENI. This CDR3 region has 12 residues. The CDR3 sequence is CASSRRQETQYF. In DNA, the CDR3 is TGTGCCAGCTCACGCAGGCAAGAGACCCAGTACTTC. The full variable domain, completed using reference TRBV18 and TRBJ2-5, is NAGVMQNPRHLVRRRGQEARLRCSPMKGHSHVYWYRQLPEEGLKFMVYLQKENIIDESGMPKERFSAEFPKEGPSILRIQQVVRGDSAAYFCASSRRQETQYFGPGTRLLVL.

The chain has TRBV7-2 and TRBJ2-5, with 11 bases identical to TRBD2. V lost 3 bases, J lost 5 bases, and 8 bases stayed unmatched. The CDR3 contains 16 residues. Germline CDR1 is SGHTA and CDR2 is FQGNSA. For the CDR3, the DNA is TGTGCCAGCAGCTTGGGTACTAGCGGGGGCTGGGAGACCCAGTACTTC. This encodes CASSLGTSGGWETQYF.

This clone came up many times. The same CDR3 arises from other DNA sequences in this sample as well. This sequence joins TRBV7-3 and TRBJ2-5; D call uncertain. V was trimmed by 0 bases and J by 1 base, leaving 3 bases between them. Germline V lookup: CDR1 SGHTA, CDR2 FQGTGA. This CDR3 region has 13 residues. The CDR3 loop reads CASSLTPQETQYF. The DNA of the CDR3 is TGTGCCAGCAGCTTAACTCCCCAAGAGACCCAGTACTTC.